This T cell receptor (beta chain) was obtained from a study of T cells and Merkel cell carcinoma outcomes. Whole-study findings and limits: Repertoire plus T-cell density reportedly predicted Merkel cell carcinoma outcomes.

Produced via immunoSEQ multiplex PCR; TCRdb's table is partial and in-frame only. This sample carries thousands of clones, approximately 85% of them seen once, and the ten largest clones take over 4%. With 3 bases clipped from V and 6 bases from J, the junction kept 7 bases outside the gene matches. From germline, CDR1 is MNHNS and CDR2 SASEGT. The CDR3 loop spans 15 amino acids. On this clone itself: Its antigen remains unidentified.

Source material: tumor tissue from Merkel cell carcinoma. The TCR originated in a human donor with Merkel cell carcinoma. The rearrangement uses TRBV6-1 and TRBJ1-5; 8 bases are a match to TRBD1. The CDR3 region has the DNA TGTGCCAGCAGTGAGGACAGGGACTTGAGTCAGCCCCAGCATTTT. Amino acids: CASSEDRDLSQPQHF.